This T cell receptor (beta chain) is from a study of T cell responses to AZD1222 COVID-19 vaccine. Libraries were prepared by immunoSEQ multiplex PCR; TCRdb keeps only in-frame clonotypes and omits some of them. The data contain about 96,000 clones, approximately 90% of them singletons. CDR1 and CDR2 from the germline V gene are SGHDT and YYEEEE. This CDR3 region has 12 residues. As for this clone: At one boundary the junction diverges from the germline segment, which might be a read error.

Sequencing was performed on peripheral blood, taken on day 0 of AZD1222 vaccination. V is TRBV5-6 and J is TRBJ1-1; the D is unclear. The TCR was taken from an adult in good health. The CDR3 loop is CASSLANLSPRW. Here the CDR3 DNA reads TGTGCCAGCAGCTTGGCCAACTTGTCCCCTAGGTGG.